Sequencing of this TCR beta chain was carried out in a study of blood T cells in healthy people across ages. Whole-study results and caveats: Naive CD4+ cells and diversity were both higher in long-lived donors than in aged donors.

The CDR3 loop spans 15 amino acids. Germline lookup yields CDR1 SGHTA and CDR2 FQGNSA. Trimming stripped 4 bases from V and 1 base from J, with 10 bases between. The use of a sample-barcoded 5' primer and a J-beta primer mix characterized a second PCR of about 7 to 12 cycles. Every sample produced at least 2.5 million CDR3-containing paired-end reads. TCRdb re-called the 5' RACE reads through MiXCR, storing one row per CDR3 protein. The table lists some 670,000 distinct CDR3 sequences, around 50% of them singletons. Caucasian, healthy and from Russia, the donors were aged between about 6 and 90. As for this clonotype: Its specificity is not known.

This chain connects TRBV7-2 to TRBJ2-2; possible D gene TRBD1, 6 bases. The sequence was obtained from a woman aged 80 or over in good health. Sequencing used blood. In DNA form, the CDR3 reads TGTGCCAGCAGCTACTACAGGGAGAACACCGGGGAGCTGTTTTTT. It yields the protein CASSYYRENTGELFF. Full variable domain (missing parts from reference TRBV7-2 and TRBJ2-2): GAGVSQSPSNKVTEKGKDVELRCDPISGHTALYWYRQSLGQGLEFLIYFQGNSAPDKSGLPSDRFSAERTGGSVSTLTIQRTQQEDSAVYLCASSYYRENTGELFFGEGSRLTVL.